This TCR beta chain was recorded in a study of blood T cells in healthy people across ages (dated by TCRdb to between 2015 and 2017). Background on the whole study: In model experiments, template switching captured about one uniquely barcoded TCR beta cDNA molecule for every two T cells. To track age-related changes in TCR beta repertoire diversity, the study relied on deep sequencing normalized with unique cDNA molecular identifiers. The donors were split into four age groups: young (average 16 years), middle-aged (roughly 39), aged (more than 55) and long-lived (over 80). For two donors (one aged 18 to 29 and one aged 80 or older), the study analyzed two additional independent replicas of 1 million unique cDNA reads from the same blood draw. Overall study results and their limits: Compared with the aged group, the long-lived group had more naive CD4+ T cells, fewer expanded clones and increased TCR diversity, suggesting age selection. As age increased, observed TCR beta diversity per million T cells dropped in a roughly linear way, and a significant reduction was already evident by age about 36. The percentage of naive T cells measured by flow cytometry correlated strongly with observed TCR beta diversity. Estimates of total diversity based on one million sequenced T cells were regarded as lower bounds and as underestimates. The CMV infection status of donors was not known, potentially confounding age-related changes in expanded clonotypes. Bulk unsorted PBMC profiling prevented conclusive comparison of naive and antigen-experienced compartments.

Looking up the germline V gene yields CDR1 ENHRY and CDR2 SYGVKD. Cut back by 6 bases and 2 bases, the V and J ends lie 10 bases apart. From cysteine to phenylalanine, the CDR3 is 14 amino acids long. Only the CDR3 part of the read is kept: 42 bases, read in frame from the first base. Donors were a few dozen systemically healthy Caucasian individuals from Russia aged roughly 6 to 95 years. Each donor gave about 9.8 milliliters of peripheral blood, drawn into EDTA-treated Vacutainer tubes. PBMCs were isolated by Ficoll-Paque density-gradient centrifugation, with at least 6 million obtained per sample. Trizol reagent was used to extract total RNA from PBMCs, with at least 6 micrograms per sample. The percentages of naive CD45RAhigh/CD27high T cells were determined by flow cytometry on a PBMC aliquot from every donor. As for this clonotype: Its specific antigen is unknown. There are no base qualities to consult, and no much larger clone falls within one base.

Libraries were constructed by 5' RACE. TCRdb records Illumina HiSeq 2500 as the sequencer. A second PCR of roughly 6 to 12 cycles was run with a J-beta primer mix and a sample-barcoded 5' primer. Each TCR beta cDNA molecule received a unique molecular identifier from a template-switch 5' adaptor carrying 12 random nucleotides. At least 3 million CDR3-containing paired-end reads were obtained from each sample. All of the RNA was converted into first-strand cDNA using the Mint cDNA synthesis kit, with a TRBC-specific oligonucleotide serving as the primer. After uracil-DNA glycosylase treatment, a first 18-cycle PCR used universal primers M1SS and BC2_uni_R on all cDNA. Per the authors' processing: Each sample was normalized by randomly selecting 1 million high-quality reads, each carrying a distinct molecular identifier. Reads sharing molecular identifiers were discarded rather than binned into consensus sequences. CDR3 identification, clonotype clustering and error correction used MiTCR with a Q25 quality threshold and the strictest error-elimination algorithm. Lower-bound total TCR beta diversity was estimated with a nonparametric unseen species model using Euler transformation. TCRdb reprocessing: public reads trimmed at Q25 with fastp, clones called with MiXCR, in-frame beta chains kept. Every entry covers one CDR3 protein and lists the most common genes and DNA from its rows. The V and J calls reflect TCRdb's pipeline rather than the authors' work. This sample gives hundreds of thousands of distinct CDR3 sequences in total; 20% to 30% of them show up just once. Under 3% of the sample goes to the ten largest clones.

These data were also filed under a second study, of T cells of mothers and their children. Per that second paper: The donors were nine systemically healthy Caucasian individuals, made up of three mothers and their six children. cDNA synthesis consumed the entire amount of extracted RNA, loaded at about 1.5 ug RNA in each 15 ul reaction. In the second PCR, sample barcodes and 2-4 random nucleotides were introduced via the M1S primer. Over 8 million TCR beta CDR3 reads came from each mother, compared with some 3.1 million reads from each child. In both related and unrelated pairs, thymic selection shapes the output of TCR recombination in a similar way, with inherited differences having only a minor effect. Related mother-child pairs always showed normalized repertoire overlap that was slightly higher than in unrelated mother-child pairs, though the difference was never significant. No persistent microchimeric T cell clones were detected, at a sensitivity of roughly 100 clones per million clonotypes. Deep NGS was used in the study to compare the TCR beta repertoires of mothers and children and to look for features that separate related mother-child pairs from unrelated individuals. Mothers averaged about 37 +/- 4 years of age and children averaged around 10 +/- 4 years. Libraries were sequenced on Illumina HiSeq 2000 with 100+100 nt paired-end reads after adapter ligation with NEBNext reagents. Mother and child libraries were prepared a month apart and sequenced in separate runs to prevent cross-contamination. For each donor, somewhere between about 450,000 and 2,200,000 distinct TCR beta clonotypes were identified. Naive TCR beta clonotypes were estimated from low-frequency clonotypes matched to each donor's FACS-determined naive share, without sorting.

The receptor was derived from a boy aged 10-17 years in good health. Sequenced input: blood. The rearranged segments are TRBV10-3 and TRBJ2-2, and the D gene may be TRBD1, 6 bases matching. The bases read TGTGCCATCAGCCCGGACAGAAACACCGGGGAGCTGTTTTTT. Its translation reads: CAISPDRNTGELFF.